The next 25 T cell receptor delta chains were all read from a single sample in a study of gamma-delta chains in newborns, infants, children. TCRdb ran CATT on the reads. This table has some 5,500 delta-chain clones, over 0.4% appearing once. The sequenced sample consisted of blood. These receptor sequences come from a child who was a newborn, infant or young child, either healthy, febrile or measles-vaccinated (not recorded which).

In this sample, this clone turned up a few times. A far larger clone is just one base off, so this is likely a read error. J is TRDJ3 and V is TRDV2; D perhaps matches TRDD3 (6 bases). This CDR3 contains 18 residues. Germline V gene data show CDR1 as GEAIGNYY and CDR2 as EKD. The germline V and J ends were trimmed by 0 bases and 2 bases, with 13 bases remaining between them. The CDR3 DNA sequence: TGTGCCTGTGACACCGTACTGAGGGATACCTGGGACACCCGACAGATGTTTTTC. This sequence encodes CACDTVLRDTWDTRQMFF.

In its sample, this clone was seen a few times. Other DNA sequences in the sample encode the same CDR3. Here the CDR3 reads CACDVLRGDYSWDTRQMFF. The CDR3 bases are TGTGCCTGCGACGTTTTGCGGGGGGATTACTCCTGGGACACCCGACAGATGTTTTTC. The V and J genes are TRDV2 and TRDJ3; TRDD3 matches 7 bases. CDR3 size: 19 residues. Looked up from germline, CDR1 is GEAIGNYY and CDR2 is EKD. The ends lost 7 bases at V and 0 bases at J; junction bases unmatched: 14.

By share, this clone ranks as medium-sized. This same CDR3 is encoded by further DNA sequences in the sample. CDR3 region: CACDTVANWGHTDKLIF. CDR3 nucleotides: TGTGCCTGTGACACCGTAGCAAACTGGGGCCACACCGATAAACTCATCTTT. This chain connects TRDV2 to TRDJ1; 7 bases align to TRDD3. CDR3 length: 17 amino acids. With 0 bases clipped from V and 0 bases from J, the junction kept 9 bases outside the gene matches. Germline assignment: CDR1 GEAIGNYY and CDR2 EKD.

With respect to this clone: Since a far larger clone is one base different, this is likely a read error. The V gene is TRDV2, the J gene TRDJ1; 8 bases are a match to TRDD3. The CDR3 spans 23 residues. CDR1 is GEAIGNYY and CDR2 is EKD in the germline V gene. Germline trimming cut 3 bases from V and 0 bases from J; bases unmatched to any gene: 29. CDR3 sequence reads: CACDPKLPFNLLRDTMYTDKLIF. The CDR3 region has the DNA TGTGCCTGTGACCCCAAGCTACCCTTCAACCTACTGAGGGATACGATGTACACCGATAAACTCATCTTT.

Comment on this clone: Distinct nucleotide sequences in the sample also encode this CDR3. The chain combines TRDV2 with TRDJ3, with a weak D call TRDD3 (5 bases). Looked up from germline, CDR1 is GEAIGNYY and CDR2 is EKD. V gave up 0 bases and J gave up 0 bases, with 29 bases separating them. This CDR3 comprises 24 residues. The CDR3 coding sequence is TGTGCCTGTGACACCGGATTTGCTACCGGGGGTCAGGCACCATCCTCCTGGGACACCCGACAGATGTTTTTC. Translation gives CACDTGFATGGQAPSSWDTRQMFF.

For this clone: The TCRdb record carries a much larger clone's protein, which differs from this DNA's translation at residue 10; a read error is the likely cause, and the protein listed here is the DNA translation. The chain is built from TRDV2 and TRDJ2; 8 bases line up with TRDD3. Trimming removed 3 bases from V and 4 bases from J; junction bases left unmatched: 9. From germline, CDR1 is GEAIGNYY and CDR2 EKD. CDR3 size: 16 residues. The CDR3 loop reads CACDVLGGTSTAQLFF. The CDR3 DNA sequence: TGTGCCTGTGACGTACTGGGGGGTACTTCGACAGCACAACTCTTCTTT.

This clone was counted between two and nine times. TCRdb shows a much larger clone's protein in place of this DNA's translation, and the two differ at residue 11, likely through a read error; the protein shown is translated from the DNA. The gene calls are TRDV2 and TRDJ1; 10 bases are a match to TRDD3. Trimming removed 1 base from V and 2 bases from J; junction bases left unmatched: 15. There are 19 residues in the CDR3. Germline V gives CDR1 GEAIGNYY, CDR2 EKD. CDR3 nucleotide sequence: TGTGCCTGTGACACGTTAGAACTGGGGGATGCGGAGGGGACCGATAAACTCATCTTT. Translation: CACDTLELGDAEGTDKLIF.

Notes on this clone: TCRdb assigns this DNA the protein of a much larger clone, which departs from its translation at residue 10; this likely reflects a read error, and the protein shown comes from translating the DNA. The V and J genes are TRDV2 and TRDJ3; 7 bases map to TRDD3. This CDR3 has 17 residues. Germline V CDR1 and CDR2: GEAIGNYY, EKD. CDR3 region: CACVRWGSSRDTRQMFF. The CDR3 DNA reads TGTGCCTGTGTCAGGTGGGGGAGCTCCCGGGACACCCGACAGATGTTTTTC.

This clone is categorized as medium-sized. The V call is TRDV2, the J call TRDJ1, with 9 bases identical to TRDD3. Unmatched junction bases numbered 6, after V lost 2 bases and J lost 3 bases. Germline-derived CDR1 and CDR2 are GEAIGNYY and EKD. The CDR3 is 15 amino acids. The CDR3 loop is CACDILGENPDKLIF. The CDR3 region has the DNA TGTGCCTGTGACATACTGGGGGAAAATCCCGATAAACTCATCTTT.

This clone has more than one count but fewer than ten. Possible read error: a much larger clone is one base away. Within the sample, other DNA sequences also encode this same CDR3. This sequence joins TRDV2 and TRDJ2; D is possibly TRDD3 (5 bases). The CDR3 runs to 15 residues. Germline assignment: CDR1 GEAIGNYY and CDR2 EKD. CDR3 sequence reads: CACDTWGSLTAQLFF. The CDR3 DNA follows: TGTGCCTGTGACACCTGGGGTTCTCTGACAGCGCAACTCTTCTTT.

This clone is deemed hyperexpanded (1% or more). Additional DNA sequences in this sample encode the identical CDR3. The chain links TRDV2 to TRDJ3, with 7 bases lining up with TRDD3. CDR3 length: 16 residues. V dropped 3 bases and J dropped 0; count of bases not matched to a gene: 1. Germline V gene sequence: CDR1 GEAIGNYY, CDR2 EKD. In DNA form, the CDR3 reads TGTGCCTGTGACTGGGGGAGCTCCTGGGACACCCGACAGATGTTTTTC. Its protein is CACDWGSSWDTRQMFF.

This clone was seen a handful of times. TCRdb shows a much larger clone's protein in place of this DNA's translation, and the two differ at residue 9, likely through a read error; the protein shown is translated from the DNA. The chain employs TRDV2 and TRDJ3; possible D gene TRDD3, 6 bases. The V end lost 1 base, the J end lost 9 bases, and 12 bases lay between the germline ends. This CDR3 has 15 residues. In germline, CDR1 is GEAIGNYY, CDR2 EKD. The chain's CDR3 is CACDTGGAGTRQMFF. DNA of the CDR3: TGTGCCTGTGACACTGGGGGGGCCGGCACCCGACAGATGTTTTTC.

This clone was seen a handful of times. This likely stems from a read error, as it lies one base from a far larger clone. Other DNA variants within this sample encode the same CDR3. This chain uses TRDV2 with TRDJ3; 12 bases match TRDD3. The CDR3 length is 17 residues. Germline CDR1 reads GEAIGNYY; CDR2 reads EKD. DNA for the CDR3: TGTGCCTGTGACATACTGGGGGATACCTGGGACACACGACAGATGTTTTTC. Translated: CACDILGDTWDTRQMFF.

As for this clone: TCRdb's entry gives the protein of a much larger clone, which mismatches this DNA's translation at residue 5, likely from a read error; the protein reported here is translated from the DNA. CDR3 sequence: CACDAWGIWDTRQMFF. The CDR3 DNA reads as TGTGCCTGTGACGCCTGGGGGATTTGGGACACCCGACAGATGTTTTTC. The chain has TRDV2 and TRDJ3, with 9 bases that match TRDD3. CDR1 and CDR2 from the germline V gene are GEAIGNYY and EKD. The V and J ends lost 3 bases and 4 bases, in that order; junction bases with no gene match: 3. The CDR3 has 16 amino acids.

This clone came up a few times. A far larger clone is only one base removed, so a read error is likely. Other nucleotide sequences from this sample produce the same CDR3. The CDR3 DNA reads as TGTGCCTGCGACACCGGGGATACGCGTACCTGGGACACCCGACAGATGTTTTTC. Its translation: CACDTGDTRTWDTRQMFF. The chain combines TRDV2 with TRDJ3; 9 bases match TRDD3. The V gene's germline CDR1 is GEAIGNYY and CDR2 EKD. The CDR3 is 18 residues long.

This clone is medium-sized in the sample. Distinct nucleotide sequences in the sample also encode this CDR3. The chain recombines TRDV2 with TRDJ3; D gene ambiguous. Trimming removed 3 bases at V and 0 bases at J, with 14 bases between. This CDR3 comprises 18 residues. The V gene's germline CDR1 is GEAIGNYY and CDR2 EKD. The CDR3 protein is CACDPLLLSSWDTRQMFF. The CDR3 DNA reads as TGTGCCTGTGACCCCTTACTGCTGAGCTCCTGGGACACCCGACAGATGTTTTTC.

For this clone: This DNA translates differently at residue 14 from the TCRdb protein, which is that of a much larger clone; a read error is likely, and the protein shown is the DNA's own translation. V is TRDV2 and J is TRDJ3; TRDD3 matches 8 bases. Germline-derived CDR1 and CDR2 are GEAIGNYY and EKD. The CDR3 loop spans 17 amino acids. CDR3 sequence: CACDVLGIPWDTRRMFF. The CDR3 DNA reads TGTGCCTGTGACGTACTGGGGATACCCTGGGACACCCGACGGATGTTTTTC.

Notes on this clone: The protein recorded in TCRdb matches a much larger clone and deviates from this DNA's translation at residue 17, suggesting a read error; the protein here is obtained by translating the DNA. Here the CDR3 reads CACDTTGGLSSWDTRQRFF. The CDR3 DNA sequence: TGTGCCTGTGACACGACTGGGGGACTAAGCTCCTGGGACACCCGACAGAGGTTTTTC. The chain joins TRDV2 to TRDJ3; 9 bases align to TRDD3. Germline CDR1 is GEAIGNYY and CDR2 is EKD. This CDR3 comprises 19 residues.

This clone has more than one count but fewer than ten. Only one base separates this from a far larger clonotype, so it likely reflects a read error. Other nucleotide sequences from this sample produce the same CDR3. CDR3 sequence: CACDTAGGFGSWDTRQMFF. As DNA, the CDR3 is TGTGCCTGTGATACCGCTGGGGGATTTGGCTCCTGGGACACCCGACAGATGTTTTTC. This chain joins TRDV2 and TRDJ3, with TRDD3 identical over 9 bases. Germline loops: CDR1 GEAIGNYY, CDR2 EKD. This CDR3 is 19 amino acids long. V was pared by 4 bases and J by 0 bases, with 9 bases of the junction left unmatched.

As to this clone: TCRdb pairs this DNA with a much larger clone's protein that differs at residue 13, likely a read error; the protein shown was translated from the DNA. This chain connects TRDV2 to TRDJ1; tentative D call: TRDD3 (5 bases). The CDR3 totals 15 residues. Per the germline V gene, CDR1 is GEAIGNYY and CDR2 is EKD. In DNA, the CDR3 is TGTGCCTGTGACACCGTGGAGGGGGGCACCGATAAACCCATCTTT. Translation: CACDTVEGGTDKPIF.

This clone has just a few counts. TCRdb records a much larger clone's protein for this DNA, with a difference at residue 10 that likely arises from a read error; the protein given is the translation of the DNA. This sequence joins TRDV2 and TRDJ2; TRDD3 matches 9 bases. CDR1 is GEAIGNYY and CDR2 is EKD in the germline V gene. The CDR3 runs to 14 residues. CDR3: CACDKLGETSQLFF. The CDR3 coding sequence is TGTGCCTGTGACAAACTGGGGGAGACATCACAACTCTTCTTT.

This clone was seen more than once but under ten times. TCRdb records a much larger clone's protein for this DNA, with a difference at residue 6 that likely arises from a read error; the protein given is the translation of the DNA. The chain uses TRDV2 and TRDJ1; D is unresolved. This CDR3 is built from 14 residues. V was clipped by 3 bases and J by 3 bases, with 13 bases between them. Germline loops: CDR1 GEAIGNYY, CDR2 EKD. CDR3 sequence reads: CACDPSGWADKLIF. CDR3 DNA: TGTGCCTGTGACCCGAGTGGATGGGCCGATAAACTCATCTTT.

On this clone: A far larger clone is one nucleotide away, so this likely arose from a read error. The same CDR3 also results from other DNA sequences found in this sample. The chain uses TRDV2 and TRDJ2, with 12 nucleotides matching TRDD3. The CDR3 is 17 residues long. CDR1 GEAIGNYY and CDR2 EKD come from the germline V gene. This chain's CDR3 is CACDILGDTGLTAQLFF. DNA for the CDR3: TGTGCCTGTGACATACTGGGGGATACTGGTTTGACGGCACAACTCTTCTTT.

Relative to its sample, this clone is medium-sized (0.01 to 0.1%). The identical CDR3 is also encoded by other nucleotide sequences in the sample. This rearrangement joins TRDV2 to TRDJ3; 8 bases map to TRDD3. Trimming removed 2 bases from V and 0 bases from J; junction bases left unmatched: 5. The germline CDR1 and CDR2 sequences are GEAIGNYY and EKD. The CDR3 has 18 residues. The DNA for the CDR3 is TGTGCCTGTGACATACTGGGGGGGAGCTCCTGGGACACCCGACAGATGTTTTTC. Its translation: CACDILGGSSWDTRQMFF.

This clone was observed at least ten times. This likely came from a read error, as a far larger clone is one base away. Other DNA sequences in this sample translate to the same CDR3. This chain uses TRDV2 with TRDJ1; 9 bases are a match to TRDD3. Per the germline V gene, CDR1 is GEAIGNYY and CDR2 is EKD. The CDR3 consists of 14 residues. This chain's CDR3 is CACDVLGDTDKLTF. CDR3 in DNA: TGTGCCTGTGACGTACTGGGGGACACCGATAAACTCACCTTT.